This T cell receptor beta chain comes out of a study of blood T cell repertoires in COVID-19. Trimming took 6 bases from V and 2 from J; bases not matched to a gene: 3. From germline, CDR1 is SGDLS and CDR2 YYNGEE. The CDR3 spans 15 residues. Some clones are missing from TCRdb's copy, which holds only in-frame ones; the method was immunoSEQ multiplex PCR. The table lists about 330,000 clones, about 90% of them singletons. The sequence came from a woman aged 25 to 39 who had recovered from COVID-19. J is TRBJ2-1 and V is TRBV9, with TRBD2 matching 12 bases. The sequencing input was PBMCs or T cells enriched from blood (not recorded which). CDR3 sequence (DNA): TGTGCCAGCACGACTAGCGGGGGCCCCTACAATGAGCAGTTCTTC. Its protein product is CASTTSGGPYNEQFF.